These T cell receptor beta chains were read from a single sample in a study of blood T cells in healthy people across ages. TCRdb used MiXCR to reprocess the 5' RACE reads, holding one entry per CDR3 protein. The data hold 1,800,000 or so distinct CDR3 sequences, with about two fifths observed a single time. The sequenced sample consisted of blood. These TCRs come from a human donor in good health. Each CDR3 is given with its conserved first and last residue. A D gene is named only where the DNA matches it firmly. Some rows have no size entry. The others give once, few or many, or a class for an expanded clone.

v_call	clone_size	d_call	j_call	cdr3_aa	cdr3_nt
TRBV7-2	few	TRBD2	TRBJ2-1	CASSLDAGGPYNEQFF	TGTGCCAGCAGCTTAGATGCGGGGGGGCCTTACAATGAGCAGTTCTTC
TRBV10-3	.	.	TRBJ1-5	CAITDSGNQPQHF	TGTGCCATCACGGACAGCGGGAATCAGCCCCAGCATTTT
TRBV25-1	.	TRBD1	TRBJ2-7	CATWDSRYEQYF	TGTGCCACTTGGGACAGTAGGTACGAGCAGTACTTC
TRBV9	.	.	TRBJ1-1	CASSVHVGSGTEAFF	TGTGCCAGCAGCGTACATGTAGGGTCGGGCACTGAAGCTTTCTTT
TRBV9	.	.	TRBJ2-1	CASSVDWSSNEQFF	TGTGCCAGCAGCGTAGACTGGTCCTCTAATGAGCAGTTCTTC
TRBV5-1	.	.	TRBJ2-5	CASRKVQETQYF	TGCGCCAGCAGGAAAGTACAAGAGACCCAGTACTTC
TRBV27	.	.	TRBJ1-5	CASTQGGGNQPQHF	TGTGCCAGCACCCAAGGGGGAGGCAATCAGCCCCAGCATTTT
TRBV20-1	.	.	TRBJ2-5	CSASDNQETQYF	TGCAGTGCTTCAGACAACCAAGAGACCCAGTACTTC
TRBV9	many	TRBD1	TRBJ2-1	CASSPDRNEQFF	TGTGCCAGCAGTCCGGACAGGAATGAGCAGTTCTTC
TRBV4-3	few	TRBD1	TRBJ2-3	CASSRDRVYTDTQYF	TGCGCCAGCAGCCGGGACAGGGTGTATACAGATACGCAGTATTTT
TRBV7-3	many	TRBD2	TRBJ2-3	CASSLTTSGGTDTQYF	TGTGCCAGCAGTCTTACGACTAGCGGGGGTACAGATACGCAGTATTTT
TRBV27	.	.	TRBJ1-6	CASSLYLGGGNSPLHF	TGTGCCAGCAGTTTATATCTGGGGGGAGGAAATTCACCCCTCCACTTT
TRBV7-2	few	.	TRBJ2-3	CASSLRQEEGQYF	TGTGCCAGCAGCTTACGACAGGAAGAGGGGCAGTATTTT
TRBV28	.	.	TRBJ1-4	CASSLLRARGEKLFF	TGTGCCAGCAGTTTATTACGGGCCAGGGGCGAAAAACTGTTTTTT
TRBV2	.	TRBD2	TRBJ2-1	CASRVAGGADNEQFF	TGTGCCAGCAGAGTAGCGGGGGGCGCCGACAATGAGCAGTTCTTC
TRBV28	few	TRBD1	TRBJ1-1	CASSFPATGEAFF	TGTGCCAGCAGTTTCCCTGCGACAGGGGAAGCTTTCTTT
TRBV10-3	.	.	TRBJ1-2	CAISVKGDGYTF	TGTGCCATCAGCGTGAAAGGGGATGGCTACACCTTC
TRBV20-1	.	.	TRBJ2-1	CSARGLGRQAYNEQFF	TGCAGTGCTAGAGGCCTGGGACGGCAGGCCTACAATGAGCAGTTCTTC
TRBV7-8	few	.	TRBJ1-1	CASSFQLNTEAFF	TGTGCCAGCAGCTTCCAGCTGAACACTGAAGCTTTCTTT
TRBV10-3	.	.	TRBJ1-2	CAISESEGQSYGYTF	TGTGCCATCAGTGAGTCCGAGGGGCAAAGCTATGGCTACACCTTC
TRBV4-3	.	.	TRBJ2-3	CASSQDRSTQYF	TGCGCCAGCAGCCAAGACAGGAGTACGCAGTATTTT
TRBV7-6	.	.	TRBJ2-7	CASSSVEGAYEQYF	TGTGCCAGCAGCTCCGTTGAGGGAGCTTACGAGCAGTACTTC
TRBV12-3/TRBV12-4	.	.	TRBJ2-2	CASMVNRDTGELFF	TGTGCCAGCATGGTTAACAGGGACACCGGGGAGCTGTTTTTT
TRBV5-5	few	.	TRBJ1-1	CASRSNLGRSEAFF	TGTGCCAGCAGATCTAACCTCGGTCGGTCTGAAGCTTTCTTT
TRBV7-3	.	.	TRBJ1-2	CASSSGGRESGYTF	TGTGCCAGCAGCTCCGGGGGCAGGGAAAGTGGCTACACCTTC
TRBV12-3/TRBV12-4	.	.	TRBJ2-7	CVSSLYVGAGMSSGEQYF	TGTGTCAGCAGTTTATATGTTGGGGCAGGGATGTCATCTGGCGAGCAGTACTTC
TRBV6-5	.	.	TRBJ2-3	CATLGQHSTDTQYF	TGTGCCACCCTTGGACAGCACAGCACAGATACGCAGTATTTT
TRBV6-2/TRBV6-3	.	TRBD2	TRBJ2-1	CASSYSTGGQFF	TGTGCCAGCAGTTACTCTACGGGGGGGCAGTTCTTC
TRBV2	.	.	TRBJ1-1	CASRDVTEAFF	TGTGCCAGCAGGGATGTCACTGAAGCTTTCTTT
TRBV12-3/TRBV12-4	once	.	TRBJ2-7	CASSLWQGGFGQYF	TGTGCCAGCAGTTTATGGCAGGGAGGTTTTGGCCAGTACTTC
TRBV7-2	few	TRBD1	TRBJ1-2	CASSQQIWTGSDGYTF	TGTGCCAGCAGCCAACAGATTTGGACAGGGTCAGATGGCTACACCTTC
TRBV12-3/TRBV12-4	once	.	TRBJ2-4	CASSIEAGIQYF	TGTGCCAGCAGTATCGAAGCGGGCATTCAGTACTTC
TRBV19	once	.	TRBJ1-5	CASSWTNNQPQHF	TGTGCCAGTAGCTGGACAAACAATCAGCCCCAGCATTTT
TRBV6-2/TRBV6-3	.	.	TRBJ2-7	CASSLLGPSYEQYF	TGTGCCAGCAGCCTATTGGGCCCCTCCTACGAGCAGTACTTC
TRBV12-3/TRBV12-4	few	.	TRBJ2-3	CASRQRTDTQYF	TGTGCCAGCAGACAGCGCACAGATACGCAGTATTTT
TRBV10-3	few	.	TRBJ1-2	CAISDVGIYGYTF	TGTGCCATCAGTGATGTCGGAATCTATGGCTACACCTTC
TRBV11-2	.	.	TRBJ1-1	CASSLLGLRDTYTEAFF	TGTGCCAGCAGCTTACTGGGTCTTAGGGACACTTACACTGAAGCTTTCTTT
TRBV5-1	few	TRBD1	TRBJ2-3	CASSSFGQGTDTQYF	TGCGCCAGCAGCTCATTCGGACAGGGGACAGATACGCAGTATTTT
TRBV7-2	.	TRBD1	TRBJ1-2	CASSLGPGGNYGYTF	TGTGCCAGCAGCTTGGGGCCAGGGGGAAACTATGGCTACACCTTC
TRBV9	.	.	TRBJ2-7	CASSPTPSGEQYF	TGTGCCAGCAGCCCAACACCGTCGGGCGAGCAGTACTTC
TRBV12-5	many	TRBD1	TRBJ2-7	CASGTGTAISYEQYF	TGTGCTAGTGGGACCGGGACAGCAATAAGCTACGAGCAGTACTTC